A selection of T cell receptor beta chains follows, all from one sample in a study of tumor-infiltrating lymphocytes in primary liver carcinoma. TCRdb ran MiXCR on the multiplex PCR reads and lists one entry per CDR3 protein. The sample contains fewer than 350,000 distinct CDR3 sequences, approximately 60% of which appear only once. The sample was peripheral blood. These receptor sequences come from a man aged 35 to 55 with primary liver carcinoma and hepatitis B virus infection. The CDR3 runs from the conserved cysteine through the conserved F or W. Fields, in order: clone size, J gene, V gene, D gene, CDR3 protein, CDR3 DNA. A D gene is named only where the DNA matches it firmly. Size is stated for part of the rows, as once, few or many counts, or as a class when the clone is expanded.

>-|TRBJ2-7|TRBV6-1|TRBD2
CASSFSGTDPYEQYF
TGTGCCAGCAGTTTCAGCGGGACTGACCCATACGAGCAGTACTTC
>-|TRBJ2-2|TRBV11-2|TRBD1
CASGQNRGHTWELFF
TGTGCCAGCGGCCAAAACAGGGGCCACACCTGGGAGCTGTTTTTT
>-|TRBJ2-1|TRBV7-9|-
CASSSITRDDEQFF
TGTGCCAGCAGCTCGATAACTAGGGACGATGAGCAGTTCTTC
>-|TRBJ2-7|TRBV5-1|-
CASSLGGSGQPKEQYF
TGCGCCAGCAGCTTAGGGGGGTCGGGACAGCCGAAAGAGCAGTACTTC
>many|TRBJ2-3|TRBV12-3/TRBV12-4|-
CASTGQALSTDTQYF
TGTGCCAGCACTGGGCAGGCTTTAAGCACAGATACGCAGTATTTT
>-|TRBJ2-3|TRBV11-3|-
CASILEARTDTQYF
TGTGCCAGCATCTTGGAGGCGAGGACAGATACGCAGTATTTT
>-|TRBJ2-5|TRBV7-8|-
CASSWDQGEGETQYF
TGTGCCAGCAGCTGGGACCAGGGGGAGGGGGAGACCCAGTACTTC
>-|TRBJ2-3|TRBV10-2|-
CASSESGGRTDTRYF
TGCGCCAGCAGTGAGTCAGGGGGGCGGACAGATACGCGGTATTTT
>few|TRBJ2-7|TRBV7-9|-
CASSLGSVGYEQYF
TGTGCCAGCAGCTTAGGTAGCGTCGGCTACGAGCAGTACTTC
>few|TRBJ2-4|TRBV5-5|-
CVSSPGGGDQNIQYF
TGTGTCAGCAGTCCGGGTGGGGGCGACCAAAACATTCAGTACTTC
>-|TRBJ2-3|TRBV6-5|TRBD2
CATSYCLAGTAGDTQYF
TGTGCCACCAGTTACTGCCTAGCGGGAACTGCGGGAGATACGCAGTATTTT
>many|TRBJ1-1|TRBV6-1|-
CASSVLRGGDTEAFF
TGTGCCAGCAGTGTACTCAGGGGAGGAGATACTGAAGCTTTCTTT
>-|TRBJ2-7|TRBV28|-
CASSLTSGRASYKQYF
TGTGCCAGCAGCTTAACGTCGGGCAGAGCCTCCTACAAGCAGTACTTC
>many|TRBJ1-2|TRBV4-2|-
CASSQEPNYGYTF
TGTGCCAGCAGCCAAGAACCTAACTATGGCTACACCTTC
>many|TRBJ2-1|TRBV4-2|TRBD2
CASSSGASGYNEQFF
TGTGCCAGCAGCTCCGGTGCTAGCGGATACAATGAGCAGTTCTTC
>-|TRBJ1-6|TRBV7-2|-
CASSFETTGSPLHF
TGTGCCAGCAGCTTCGAGACTACAGGCTCACCCCTCCACTTT
>few|TRBJ1-5|TRBV5-5|TRBD1
CASSRTGNDNQPQHF
TGTGCCAGCAGCCGGACAGGGAACGACAATCAGCCCCAGCATTTT
>-|TRBJ2-2|TRBV4-2|TRBD2
CASSPSGRDTTGELFF
TGTGCCAGCAGCCCTAGCGGGAGAGATACCACCGGGGAGCTGTTTTTT
>-|TRBJ2-6|TRBV30|-
CASTASSGANVLTF
TGTGCCTCAACAGCTAGCTCTGGGGCCAACGTCCTGACTTTC
>many|TRBJ1-5|TRBV4-1|-
CASSPVERVGNQPQHF
TGCGCCAGCAGCCCCGTTGAGAGGGTTGGCAATCAGCCCCAGCATTTT
>-|TRBJ1-2|TRBV11-1|-
CASILTGVSYGYTF
TGTGCCAGCATCTTGACAGGTGTCTCGTATGGTTACACCTTC
>-|TRBJ2-3|TRBV5-1|-
CASSLVTASADTQYF
TGCGCCAGCAGCTTGGTGACAGCGAGCGCAGATACGCAGTATTTT
>many|TRBJ2-3|TRBV6-5|-
CASRSPSGPTDTQYF
TGTGCCAGCAGGAGCCCCTCGGGGCCCACAGATACGCAGTATTTT
>-|TRBJ2-1|TRBV5-1|TRBD2
CASNFARTRPPSGRAQNEQFF
TGCGCCAGCAACTTCGCCCGTACTCGTCCACCCAGCGGGAGGGCCCAAAATGAGCAGTTCTTC
>-|TRBJ2-2|TRBV28|-
CASSLRTHTGELFF
TGTGCCAGCAGTTTGAGGACGCACACCGGGGAGCTGTTTTTT
>-|TRBJ1-6|TRBV9|TRBD1
CASSARRDRNSPLHF
TGTGCCAGCAGCGCCCGTCGGGACAGGAATTCACCCCTCCACTTT
>-|TRBJ2-2|TRBV4-1|TRBD2
CASFTILAGGDTGELFF
TGCGCCAGCTTTACGATCCTAGCGGGAGGGGACACCGGGGAGCTGTTTTTT
>-|TRBJ2-7|TRBV6-1|TRBD1
CAGSPPPGGYEQYF
TGTGCCGGCAGCCCCCCCCCAGGGGGCTACGAGCAGTACTTC
>many|TRBJ2-3|TRBV29-1|-
CSARRSTDTQYF
TGCAGCGCAAGGAGGAGCACAGATACGCAGTATTTT
>-|TRBJ2-1|TRBV11-2|-
CTSSLSGFDNGQFF
TGTACCAGCAGCTTGTCGGGGTTCGACAATGGGCAGTTCTTC
>-|TRBJ2-3|TRBV7-9|-
CASGLTQQGTDTQYF
TGTGCCAGCGGCTTAACCCAACAGGGCACAGATACGCAGTATTTT
>-|TRBJ2-7|TRBV7-9|-
CASRMGTSEQYF
TGTGCCAGCAGAATGGGCACGAGTGAGCAGTACTTC
>-|TRBJ1-1|TRBV5-1|-
CASSPRAPGAPLNTEAFF
TGCGCCAGCAGCCCGAGGGCCCCAGGGGCGCCCCTGAACACTGAAGCTTTCTTT
>once|TRBJ1-2|TRBV7-9|-
CASSRDKNGYSF
TGTGCCAGCAGCCGGGACAAAAATGGCTACAGCTTC
>-|TRBJ2-1|TRBV11-3|-
CASSLTGSYNEQFF
TGTGCTAGCAGCTTAACTGGCAGCTACAATGAGCAGTTCTTC
>few|TRBJ1-1|TRBV5-1|-
CASSLVAGTEAFF
TGCGCCAGCAGCTTGGTGGCGGGGACTGAAGCTTTCTTT
>-|TRBJ1-1|TRBV5-4|-
CAGSVEVRTEAFF
TGTGCCGGCAGCGTGGAGGTCCGGACTGAAGCTTTCTTT